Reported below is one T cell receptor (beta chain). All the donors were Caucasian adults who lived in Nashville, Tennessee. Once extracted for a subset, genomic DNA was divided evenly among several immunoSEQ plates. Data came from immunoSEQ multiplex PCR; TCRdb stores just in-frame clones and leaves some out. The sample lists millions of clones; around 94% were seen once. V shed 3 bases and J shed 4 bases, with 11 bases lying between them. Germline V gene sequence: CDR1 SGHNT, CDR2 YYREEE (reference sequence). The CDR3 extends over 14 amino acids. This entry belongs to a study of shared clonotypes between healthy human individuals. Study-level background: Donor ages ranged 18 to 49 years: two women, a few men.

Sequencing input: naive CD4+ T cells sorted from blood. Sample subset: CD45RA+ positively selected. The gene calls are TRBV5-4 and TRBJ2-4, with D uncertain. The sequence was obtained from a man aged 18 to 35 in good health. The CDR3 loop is CASSWGGSKNIQYF. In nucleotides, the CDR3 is TGTGCCAGCAGCTGGGGTGGGTCGAAAAACATTCAGTACTTC.